This T cell receptor beta chain was sequenced for a study of blood T cell repertoires in COVID-19. In the original analysis: Amplification of reference gene primers provided the estimated nucleated cell counts. The table came from immunoSEQ multiplex PCR; TCRdb's copy has only in-frame clones and leaves some out. The D gene and trimming were derived from the DNA, and the V and J assignments and clone size from that table. Among approximately 300,000 clones, about 85% were seen once, and the ten largest hold approximately 5%. The sequencing sample was made of PBMCs or T cells enriched from blood (not recorded which). This receptor was taken from a woman under 40 who had recovered from COVID-19.

As DNA, the CDR3 is TGTGCCAGCAGCTTTTCAGGGGCGGTTGGCGAGCAGTACTTC. Amino acid sequence: CASSFSGAVGEQYF. This chain joins TRBV7-8 and TRBJ2-7, with D possibly TRBD1 on 6 matching bases. Between the trimmed V and J ends, which lost 3 bases and 6 bases, there was a span of 15 bases. The CDR3 has 14 residues. From germline, CDR1 is SGHVS and CDR2 FQNEAQ.